A selection of T cell receptor beta chains follows, all from one sample in a study of post-analysis software for immune sequencing data. TCRdb called the PCR reads again in MiXCR, with one record for every CDR3 protein. The table records roughly 670,000 distinct CDR3 sequences, roughly three fifths of them present only once. The sequenced material came from blood. These receptors were collected from a girl aged 2-10 years with multiple sclerosis. Both conserved end residues are part of each CDR3. D genes are given only for firm matches. Only part of the rows carry a size: once, few, many, or a class if the clone is expanded.

V: TRBV18; size: few; length: 15; J: TRBJ1-1; D: .; DNA: TGTGCCAGCTCACCACCGTCGGAAAGTGACACTGAAGCTTTCTTT; CDR3: CASSPPSESDTEAFF
V: TRBV20-1; size: few; length: 15; J: TRBJ1-6; D: .; DNA: TGCAGTGCTAGAGATCACTGGGACATTGACTCACCCCTCCACTTT; CDR3: CSARDHWDIDSPLHF
V: TRBV5-1; size: once; length: 14; J: TRBJ2-3; D: .; DNA: TGCGCCAGCAGCTTGGTATCAATGACAGATACGCAGTATTTT; CDR3: CASSLVSMTDTQYF
V: TRBV12-3/TRBV12-4; size: .; length: 16; J: TRBJ2-4; D: TRBD2; DNA: TGTGCCAGCAGTTTAAGAAGCGGGGGGCACCAAAACATTCAGTACTTC; CDR3: CASSLRSGGHQNIQYF
V: TRBV7-3; size: .; length: 15; J: TRBJ2-3; D: TRBD2; DNA: TGTGCCAGCAGGCCCGACGGACTAGAAACAGCTACGCAGTATTTT; CDR3: CASRPDGLETATQYF
V: TRBV27; size: once; length: 14; J: TRBJ2-7; D: TRBD1; DNA: TGTGCCAGCAGAATTGGGACAGGGGTCTACGAGCAGTACTTC; CDR3: CASRIGTGVYEQYF
V: TRBV20-1; size: .; length: 17; J: TRBJ2-3; D: .; DNA: TGTAGTGCTAGCCCCGAAGAAGGGGGGCTGCGCACAGATACGCAGTATTTT; CDR3: CSASPEEGGLRTDTQYF
V: TRBV6-5; size: few; length: 12; J: TRBJ2-1; D: TRBD2; DNA: TGTGCCAGCAGTAGGACTAGCGAGGCCCAGTTCTTC; CDR3: CASSRTSEAQFF
V: TRBV4-1; size: .; length: 15; J: TRBJ2-1; D: TRBD2; DNA: TGCGCCAGCAGCCCTGGACTAGCGGGAGATTATGAGCAGTTCTTC; CDR3: CASSPGLAGDYEQFF
V: TRBV7-2; size: few; length: 14; J: TRBJ2-1; D: TRBD2; DNA: TGTGCCAGCAGCTTAGGCCCAGGGAGGGGTGAGCAGTTCTTC; CDR3: CASSLGPGRGEQFF
V: TRBV4-3; size: .; length: 18; J: TRBJ2-5; D: TRBD2; DNA: TGCGCCAGCAGCCTCCAAGGATCCGGGACTAGCAGCCCAGAGACCCAGTACTTC; CDR3: CASSLQGSGTSSPETQYF
V: TRBV24-1; size: .; length: 16; J: TRBJ1-1; D: .; DNA: TGTGCCACCACTTTTCCCCCGGACAGTCTGAACACTGAAGCTTTCTTT; CDR3: CATTFPPDSLNTEAFF
V: TRBV27; size: .; length: 16; J: TRBJ2-3; D: .; DNA: TGTGCCAGCAGTTCCCGTAGGGCTGCTAGCACAGATACGCAGTATTTT; CDR3: CASSSRRAASTDTQYF
V: TRBV6-2/TRBV6-3; size: once; length: 13; J: TRBJ2-1; D: TRBD2; DNA: TGTGCCAGCAGCAATTTAGCGGGGGGGAGGCAGTTCTTC; CDR3: CASSNLAGGRQFF
V: TRBV4-1; size: .; length: 15; J: TRBJ2-5; D: TRBD2; DNA: TGCGCCAGCAGCCAAGTAGCGGGAGAGGAAGAGACCCAGTACTTC; CDR3: CASSQVAGEEETQYF
V: TRBV10-2; size: .; length: 14; J: TRBJ2-3; D: TRBD2; DNA: TGCGCCAGCAGTGTAAGCGGGAGTGCAGATACGCAGTATTTT; CDR3: CASSVSGSADTQYF
V: TRBV28; size: .; length: 14; J: TRBJ2-7; D: TRBD1; DNA: TGTGCCAGCAGACGACAGGGAATCTCCTACGAGCAGTACTTC; CDR3: CASRRQGISYEQYF
V: TRBV2; size: many; length: 14; J: TRBJ2-4; D: .; DNA: TGTGCCAGCAGCGGAGGGGGCACCAAAAACATTCAGTACTTC; CDR3: CASSGGGTKNIQYF
V: TRBV28; size: .; length: 15; J: TRBJ2-7; D: TRBD1; DNA: TGTGCCAGCAGTGCAGGGACAGGGGTACGCTACGAGCAGTACTTC; CDR3: CASSAGTGVRYEQYF
V: TRBV27; size: .; length: 15; J: TRBJ1-2; D: .; DNA: TGTGCCAGCAGTTTGACGAGGAATCCCACCTATGGCTACACCTTC; CDR3: CASSLTRNPTYGYTF
V: TRBV7-2; size: .; length: 15; J: TRBJ2-1; D: .; DNA: TGTGCCAGCAGCTTGAGTGGGCAGATCTACAATGAGCAGTTCTTC; CDR3: CASSLSGQIYNEQFF
V: TRBV6-5; size: .; length: 15; J: TRBJ1-1; D: TRBD1; DNA: TGTGCCAGCAGTTACGCCGGGACAGGGGACACTGAAGCTTTCTTT; CDR3: CASSYAGTGDTEAFF
V: TRBV6-2/TRBV6-3; size: .; length: 18; J: TRBJ2-3; D: TRBD1; DNA: TGTGCCAGCAGCAGGGAAGAAGGGACAGTCATCAGCACAGATACGCAGTATTTT; CDR3: CASSREEGTVISTDTQYF
V: TRBV9; size: .; length: 14; J: TRBJ1-4; D: .; DNA: TGTGCCAGCAGCCCCGGAGGGGGGGATTCAGTAGTGTTTTTT; CDR3: CASSPGGGDSVVFF
V: TRBV6-5; size: .; length: 16; J: TRBJ2-5; D: TRBD2; DNA: TGTGCCAGCGGGGAGACTAGCGGGGCCCGCGGTGAGACCCAGTACTTC; CDR3: CASGETSGARGETQYF
V: TRBV5-5; size: .; length: 15; J: TRBJ2-7; D: TRBD2; DNA: TGTGCCAGCAGCTTGGGACTAGCGGGAATTAGCGAGCAGTACTTC; CDR3: CASSLGLAGISEQYF
V: TRBV19; size: few; length: 18; J: TRBJ1-1; D: .; DNA: TGTGCCAGTAGTATGACCCGCGGGGCTTTCCGAATGAACACTGAAGCTTTCTTT; CDR3: CASSMTRGAFRMNTEAFF
V: TRBV6-2/TRBV6-3; size: .; length: 15; J: TRBJ1-2; D: .; DNA: TGTGCCAGCAGTTACTCGCGTCCAGGGTTGGTCGGCTACACCTTC; CDR3: CASSYSRPGLVGYTF
V: TRBV5-1; size: .; length: 12; J: TRBJ2-5; D: .; DNA: TGCGCCAGCAGCTTGTACAAAGAGACCCAGTACTTC; CDR3: CASSLYKETQYF
V: TRBV2; size: .; length: 14; J: TRBJ2-1; D: .; DNA: TGTGCCAGCAGTGAAGCCCTCACTCTCAATGAGCAGTTCTTC; CDR3: CASSEALTLNEQFF
V: TRBV10-3; size: .; length: 13; J: TRBJ2-7; D: TRBD1; DNA: TGTGCCATCAGTGCGGACAGGGTGGGAGAGCAGTACTTC; CDR3: CAISADRVGEQYF
V: TRBV5-1; size: .; length: 15; J: TRBJ2-7; D: .; DNA: TGCGCCAGCAGCTTGGAGAACAGGGTAACGTACGAGCAGTACTTC; CDR3: CASSLENRVTYEQYF